This T cell receptor beta chain was retrieved from a study of type 1 regulatory T cells (dated by TCRdb to 2020 to 2023). Study-level background: An in vitro protocol by which a Tr1-enriched, alloantigen-specific CD4 T cell product named T-allo10 was generated was characterized in the study. T-allo10 was being tested clinically in patients with hematological malignancies who were undergoing allogeneic hematopoietic stem cell transplantation.

This clonotype was observed a handful of times. Which antigen it targets is not known. The input lacks base qualities; no much larger clone sits a single base away. Taken from cysteine to phenylalanine, the CDR3 has 10 residues. The retained sequence is limited to the CDR3, 30 bases, with the frame set at the first base. CDR1 SGHVS and CDR2 FNYEAQ were looked up in the germline V gene. V is reduced by 8 bases and J by 4 bases, leaving a spacing of 6 bases between them. Donor-derived T-allo10 cells were described as specific for host alloantigens, anergic, and capable of alloantigen-specific suppression. The sequencing machine was an Illumina MiSeq. TCRdb trimmed public reads at Q25 via fastp, called clones via MiXCR and kept in-frame beta chains. Each CDR3 protein gets just one entry, which takes the most common genes and DNA from the rows behind it. The sample has about 74,000 distinct CDR3 sequences on record, about 60% of them singletons. 7.6% of the sample is in the top ten clones.

The sequence was collected from a human donor in good health. Sequenced material: cultured T cells, either the whole culture or a sorted T cell fraction (not recorded which). Per the publication, the cell subset or site label means: Tr1-enriched cell product generated in vitro against host alloantigens. The chain uses TRBV7-6 and TRBJ2-7; no confident D gene assignment can be made. Here the CDR3 is given as CASERYEQYF. The bases are TGTGCCAGCGAACGGTACGAGCAGTACTTC.